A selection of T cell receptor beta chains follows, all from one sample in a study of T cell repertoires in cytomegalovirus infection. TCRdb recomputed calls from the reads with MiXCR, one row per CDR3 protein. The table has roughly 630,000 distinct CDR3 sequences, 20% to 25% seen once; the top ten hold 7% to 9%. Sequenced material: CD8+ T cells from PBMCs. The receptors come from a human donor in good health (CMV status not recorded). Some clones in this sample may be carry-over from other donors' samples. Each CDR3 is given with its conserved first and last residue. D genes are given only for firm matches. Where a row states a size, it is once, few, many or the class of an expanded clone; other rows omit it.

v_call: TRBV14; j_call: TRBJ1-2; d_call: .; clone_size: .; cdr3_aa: CASSQSRQEGNYGYTF; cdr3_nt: TGTGCCAGCAGCCAATCCCGACAGGAGGGGAACTATGGCTACACCTTC
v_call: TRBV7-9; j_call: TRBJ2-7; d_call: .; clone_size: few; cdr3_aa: CASSLQQGFVYEQYF; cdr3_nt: TGTGCCAGCAGCTTACAACAGGGTTTCGTCTACGAGCAGTACTTC
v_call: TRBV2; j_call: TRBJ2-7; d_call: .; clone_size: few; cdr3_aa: CASSEAGDGEQYF; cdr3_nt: TGTGCCAGCAGTGAAGCGGGGGACGGCGAGCAGTACTTC
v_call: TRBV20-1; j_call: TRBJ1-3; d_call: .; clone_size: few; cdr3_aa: CSASGTRNTIYF; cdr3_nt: TGCAGTGCTAGTGGGACTAGAAACACCATATATTTT
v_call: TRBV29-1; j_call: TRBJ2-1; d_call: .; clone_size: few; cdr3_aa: CSGSGTPNNNEQFF; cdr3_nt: TGCAGCGGCTCCGGGACACCAAACAACAATGAGCAGTTCTTC
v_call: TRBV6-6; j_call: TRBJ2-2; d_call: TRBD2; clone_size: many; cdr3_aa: CASSSIAGLNTGELFF; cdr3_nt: TGTGCCAGCAGTTCCATAGCGGGGTTGAACACCGGGGAGCTGTTTTTT
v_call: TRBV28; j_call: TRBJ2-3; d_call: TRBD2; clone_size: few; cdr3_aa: CASMPRGGQEGTDTQYF; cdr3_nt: TGTGCCAGCATGCCACGGGGGGGGCAAGAGGGGACAGATACGCAGTATTTT
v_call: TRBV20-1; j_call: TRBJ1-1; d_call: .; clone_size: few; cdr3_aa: CSASGPGTEAFF; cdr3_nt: TGCAGTGCTAGTGGCCCCGGGACTGAAGCTTTCTTT
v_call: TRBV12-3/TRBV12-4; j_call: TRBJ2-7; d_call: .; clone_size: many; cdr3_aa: CASSLIGSSYEQYF; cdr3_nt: TGTGCCAGCAGCCTTATAGGAAGCTCCTACGAGCAGTACTTC
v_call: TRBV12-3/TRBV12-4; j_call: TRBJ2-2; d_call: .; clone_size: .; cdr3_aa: CASNDGTGELFF; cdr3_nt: TGTGCCAGCAATGACGGGACCGGGGAGCTGTTTTTT
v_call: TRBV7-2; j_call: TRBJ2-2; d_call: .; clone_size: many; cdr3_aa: CASLSDTGELFF; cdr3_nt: TGTGCCAGCCTCTCCGACACCGGGGAGCTGTTTTTT
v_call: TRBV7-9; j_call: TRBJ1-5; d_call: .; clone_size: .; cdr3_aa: CASSLARGYSNQPQHF; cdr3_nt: TGTGCCAGCAGCTTAGCGCGGGGTTATAGCAATCAGCCCCAGCATTTT
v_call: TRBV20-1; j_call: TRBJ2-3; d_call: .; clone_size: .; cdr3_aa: CSASSRQGGGDTQYF; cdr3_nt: TGCAGTGCTAGTAGTCGACAGGGAGGCGGAGATACGCAGTATTTT
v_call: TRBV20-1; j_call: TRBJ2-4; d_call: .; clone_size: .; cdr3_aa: CSAKGRVAKNIQYF; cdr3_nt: TGCAGTGCTAAAGGCAGGGTGGCCAAAAACATTCAGTACTTC
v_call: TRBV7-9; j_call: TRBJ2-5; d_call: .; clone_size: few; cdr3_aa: CASSSSNRKETQYF; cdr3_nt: TGTGCCAGCAGCTCCTCAAACCGTAAAGAGACCCAGTACTTC
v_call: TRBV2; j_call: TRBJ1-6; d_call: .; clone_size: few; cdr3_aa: CASSEKDPLRNSPLHF; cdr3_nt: TGTGCCAGCAGTGAAAAGGACCCCCTCCGGAATTCACCCCTCCACTTT
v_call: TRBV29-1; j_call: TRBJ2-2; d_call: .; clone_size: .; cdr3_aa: CSTTGSHTGELFF; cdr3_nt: TGCAGCACGACAGGTTCCCACACCGGGGAGCTGTTTTTT
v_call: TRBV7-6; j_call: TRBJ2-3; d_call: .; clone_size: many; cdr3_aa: CASRSRRDTQYF; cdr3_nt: TGTGCCAGCAGATCTCGAAGGGATACGCAGTATTTT
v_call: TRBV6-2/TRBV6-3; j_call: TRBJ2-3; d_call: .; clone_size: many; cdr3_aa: CASSKVVRRGKGTDTQYF; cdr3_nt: TGTGCCAGCAGTAAAGTTGTGCGACGGGGGAAGGGCACAGATACGCAGTATTTT
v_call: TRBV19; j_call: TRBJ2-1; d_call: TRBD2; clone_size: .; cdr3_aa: CASSTTSGDEQFF; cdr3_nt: TGTGCCAGTAGTACCACTAGCGGCGATGAGCAGTTCTTC
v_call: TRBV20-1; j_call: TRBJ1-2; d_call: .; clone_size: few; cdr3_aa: CSAEVLGGGGYTF; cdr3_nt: TGCAGTGCTGAGGTCTTGGGAGGGGGTGGCTACACCTTC
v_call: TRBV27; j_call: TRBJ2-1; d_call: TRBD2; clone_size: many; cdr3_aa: CASQRGSGNEQFF; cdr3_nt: TGTGCCAGCCAGCGGGGGTCTGGGAATGAGCAGTTCTTC
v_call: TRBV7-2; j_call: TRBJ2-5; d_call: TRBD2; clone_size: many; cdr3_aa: CASSQKAKDLAGIQETQYF; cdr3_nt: TGTGCCAGCAGCCAGAAGGCCAAGGACCTAGCGGGGATCCAAGAGACCCAGTACTTC
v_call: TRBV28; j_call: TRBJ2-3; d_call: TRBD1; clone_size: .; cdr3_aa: CASSSRDRELDTQYF; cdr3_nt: TGTGCCAGCAGCAGCCGGGACAGGGAATTAGATACGCAGTATTTT
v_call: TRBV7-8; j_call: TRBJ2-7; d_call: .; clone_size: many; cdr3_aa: CASSLDAYEQYF; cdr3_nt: TGTGCCAGCAGCCTGGACGCCTACGAGCAGTACTTC
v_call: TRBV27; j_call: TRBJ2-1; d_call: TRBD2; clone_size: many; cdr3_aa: CASSSSGGVYNEQFF; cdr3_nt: TGTGCCAGCAGTTCAAGCGGGGGGGTCTACAATGAGCAGTTCTTC
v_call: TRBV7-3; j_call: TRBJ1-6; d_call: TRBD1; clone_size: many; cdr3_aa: CASSLTGQGRRSPLHF; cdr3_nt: TGTGCCAGCAGCTTAACGGGACAGGGGAGACGGTCACCCCTCCACTTT